The entry below describes one TCR beta chain. The sample comes from a study of blood T cell repertoires in COVID-19. V lost 10 bases to trimming and J lost 4 bases, with 20 bases between them. Germline V lookup: CDR1 MDHEN, CDR2 SYDVKM. This CDR3 region has 15 residues. Participants in the exposed group had met a COVID-19 case in the 2 weeks before joining the study. Per the original methods: Amplified reference gene primers provided the basis for estimating nucleated cell counts. Profiled with immunoSEQ multiplex PCR; TCRdb holds only in-frame clones, not every one. That table is the source of V, J and clone size, and D and trimming were worked out from the DNA. The data show roughly 250,000 clones, approximately 83% seen once.

Sequenced material: PBMCs or T cells enriched from blood (not recorded which). This TCR was sampled from a woman aged 40 to 49 who had been exposed to COVID-19. J is TRBJ2-1 and V is TRBV28; D possibly corresponds to TRBD1 (6 bases). The CDR3: CATRLVDSLYNEQFF. Here the CDR3 DNA reads TGTGCCACCAGGTTGGTGGACAGCCTTTACAATGAGCAGTTCTTC.